This is a list of T cell receptor beta chains from one sample in a study of CD8 T cells in ankylosing spondylitis. TCRdb itself ran the 5' RACE reads through MiXCR, one entry per CDR3 protein. The data show tens of thousands of distinct CDR3 sequences, roughly 10% seen once. The sample comprised blood, either unsorted or a sorted T cell fraction (not recorded which). These receptors all come from a male donor with ankylosing spondylitis. Each CDR3 is given with its conserved first and last residue. The D gene is left open where the match is weak. Expanded clones get a size class; other rows say once, few or many, or leave the size out.

clone size	J gene	V gene	D gene	CDR3 DNA	CDR3 protein
few	TRBJ2-3	TRBV7-9	NA	TGTGCCAGCAGCTTAGACGGGGTGAACACAGATACGCAGTATTTT	CASSLDGVNTDTQYF
NA	TRBJ1-5	TRBV7-9	NA	TGTGCCAGCAGCTATATGGGGAGCAATCAGCCCCAGCATTTT	CASSYMGSNQPQHF
many	TRBJ2-1	TRBV4-2	TRBD1	TGTGCCAGCAGCCAGACAGGGGGGGGGGCCTACAATGAGCAGTTCTTC	CASSQTGGGAYNEQFF
many	TRBJ2-1	TRBV7-6	NA	TGTGCCAGCAGCCCCCCGCGGGCGGGTAGCTACAATGAGCAGTTCTTC	CASSPPRAGSYNEQFF
few	TRBJ2-1	TRBV20-1	NA	TGCAGTGCTAGGACTACCACCGGACTAAGACCCTACAATGAGCAGTTCTTC	CSARTTTGLRPYNEQFF
few	TRBJ2-2	TRBV6-1	TRBD2	TGTGCCAGCAGCCCGGTAGCGGGAGGTGGGGAGCTGTTTTTT	CASSPVAGGGELFF
few	TRBJ2-2	TRBV7-7	NA	TGTGCCAGCAGCCGGGACGATCGAACCGGGGAGCTGTTTTTT	CASSRDDRTGELFF
many	TRBJ1-2	TRBV24-1	TRBD1	TGTGCCACCAGTGATGGACCGGGACAGGGAAGTAACTATGGCTACACCTTC	CATSDGPGQGSNYGYTF
NA	TRBJ2-1	TRBV7-9	NA	TGTGCCAGCAGCGGACCCTTGGGGGTAGGGGAGCAGTTCTTC	CASSGPLGVGEQFF
many	TRBJ1-4	TRBV29-1	TRBD1	TGCAGCGTTGCGAAGCCACAGGGGACCTTCACTAATGAAAAACTGTTTTTT	CSVAKPQGTFTNEKLFF
NA	TRBJ2-7	TRBV12-3/TRBV12-4	NA	TGTGCCAGCAGTTACGGGGGTTACTACGAGCAGTACTTC	CASSYGGYYEQYF
few	TRBJ2-3	TRBV3-1	NA	TGTGCCAGCAGCCAAGAATGGGGCGACCCCACAGATACGCAGTATTTT	CASSQEWGDPTDTQYF
many	TRBJ2-1	TRBV5-1	TRBD2	TGCGCCAGCAGCTTCAGGACTAGCGGGAGCTCCTACAATGAGCAGTTCTTC	CASSFRTSGSSYNEQFF
many	TRBJ2-1	TRBV5-1	NA	TGCGCCAGCAGCTTGGTAGGGGGTGAGTGGAATGAGCAGTTCTTC	CASSLVGGEWNEQFF
many	TRBJ2-4	TRBV7-9	NA	TGTGCCAGCAGTATCCCGGGCCCGGCGGACATTCAGTACTTC	CASSIPGPADIQYF
NA	TRBJ2-2	TRBV7-9	NA	TGTGCCAGCAGCTCCGGTGGTGGGACCGGGGAGCTGTTTTTT	CASSSGGGTGELFF
many	TRBJ1-1	TRBV7-9	TRBD1	TGTGCCAGCAGCCCGCCGGACAGGGGAACTTACACTGAAGCTTTCTTT	CASSPPDRGTYTEAFF
NA	TRBJ2-1	TRBV10-1	TRBD2	TGCGCCAGCAGCGATCCAATGGACGGGGAGGGCTGCTACAATGAGCAGTTCTTC	CASSDPMDGEGCYNEQFF
many	TRBJ1-1	TRBV10-2	NA	TGCGCCAGCACCCCTGATTTTGTTGAAGCTTTCTTT	CASTPDFVEAFF
few	TRBJ2-1	TRBV6-5	NA	TGTGCCAGCAGTTACTCCGGGCCTTCCTACAATGAGCAGTTCTTC	CASSYSGPSYNEQFF
few	TRBJ1-6	TRBV20-1	TRBD1	TGCAGTGCTCAGGCCACAGGGGGCACCTATAATTCACCCCTCCACTTT	CSAQATGGTYNSPLHF
NA	TRBJ1-5	TRBV27	NA	TGTGCCAGCGGAGGGGGGAGCCAGCCCCAGCATTTT	CASGGGSQPQHF
NA	TRBJ1-2	TRBV12-3/TRBV12-4	NA	TGTGCCAGCAGTTTGACAGCTTATGGCTACACCTTC	CASSLTAYGYTF
many	TRBJ2-1	TRBV24-1	TRBD2	TGTGCCACCAGTGAAAAAGGACTAGCGGCTAATGAGCAGTTCTTC	CATSEKGLAANEQFF
few	TRBJ2-7	TRBV5-5	TRBD1	TGTGCCAGCAGATCCCCCGGGACAGGGAGCTCCTACGAGCAGTACTTC	CASRSPGTGSSYEQYF
NA	TRBJ2-7	TRBV6-1	NA	TGTGCCAGCAGTGACGGACAGTCCTACGAGCAGTACTTC	CASSDGQSYEQYF
NA	TRBJ2-3	TRBV7-8	NA	TGTGCCAGCAGCTTAGGGGCCCCCACAGATACGCAGTATTTT	CASSLGAPTDTQYF
NA	TRBJ2-2	TRBV6-1	NA	TGTGCCAGCAGACTTGACAGGCAGAACACCGGGGAGCTGTTTTTT	CASRLDRQNTGELFF
few	TRBJ2-1	TRBV3-1	NA	TGTGCCAGCAGCCAAGGGGACTCAGGGTACAATGAGCAGTTCTTC	CASSQGDSGYNEQFF
NA	TRBJ2-1	TRBV6-1	NA	TGTGCCAGCAGTGAAGTGGGCGGTCCCCAAACCGAGCAGTTCTTC	CASSEVGGPQTEQFF